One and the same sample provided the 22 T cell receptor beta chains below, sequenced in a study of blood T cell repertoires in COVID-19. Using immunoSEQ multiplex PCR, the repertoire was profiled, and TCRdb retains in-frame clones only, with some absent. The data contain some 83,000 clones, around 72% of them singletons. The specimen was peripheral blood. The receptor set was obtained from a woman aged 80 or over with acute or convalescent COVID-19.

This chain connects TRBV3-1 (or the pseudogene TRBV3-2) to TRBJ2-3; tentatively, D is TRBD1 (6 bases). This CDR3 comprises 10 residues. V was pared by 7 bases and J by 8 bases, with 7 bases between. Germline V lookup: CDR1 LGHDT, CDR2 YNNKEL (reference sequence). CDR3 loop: CASKDSTQYF. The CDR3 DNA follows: TGTGCCAGCAAGGACAGTACGCAGTATTTT.

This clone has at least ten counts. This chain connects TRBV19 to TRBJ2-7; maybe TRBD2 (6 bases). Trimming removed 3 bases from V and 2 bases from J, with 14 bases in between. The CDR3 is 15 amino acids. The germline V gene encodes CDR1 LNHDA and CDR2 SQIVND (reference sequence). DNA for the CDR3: TGTGCCAGTAGTATGGAGGGTACGATAACCTACGAGCAGTACTTC. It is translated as CASSMEGTITYEQYF. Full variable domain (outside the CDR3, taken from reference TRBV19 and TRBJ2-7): DGGITQSPKYLFRKEGQNVTLSCEQNLNHDAMYWYRQDPGQGLRLIYYSQIVNDFQKGDIAEGYSVSREKKESFPLTVTSAQKNPTAFYLCASSMEGTITYEQYFGPGTRLTVT.

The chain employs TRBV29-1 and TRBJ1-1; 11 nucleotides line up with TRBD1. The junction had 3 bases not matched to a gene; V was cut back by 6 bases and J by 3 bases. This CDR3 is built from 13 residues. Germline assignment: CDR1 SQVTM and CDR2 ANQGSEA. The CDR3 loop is CSVMGQGDTEAFF. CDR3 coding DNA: TGCAGCGTCATGGGACAGGGGGACACTGAAGCTTTCTTT. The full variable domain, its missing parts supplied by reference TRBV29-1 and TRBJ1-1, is SAVISQKPSRDICQRGTSLTIQCQVDSQVTMMFWYRQQPGQSLTLIATANQGSEATYESGFVIDKFPISRPNLTFSTLTVSNMSPEDSSIYLCSVMGQGDTEAFFGQGTRLTVV.

The CDR3 spells CASSPQGGNQPQHF. CDR3 coding DNA: TGTGCCAGCAGTCCACAGGGCGGCAATCAGCCCCAGCATTTT. The chain has TRBV7-3 and TRBJ1-5; TRBD1 is a possible D gene (6 bases). Germline CDR1 is SGHTA and CDR2 is FQGTGA. This CDR3 comprises 14 residues. Deletions cut 6 bases from V and 2 bases from J, with 11 bases between.

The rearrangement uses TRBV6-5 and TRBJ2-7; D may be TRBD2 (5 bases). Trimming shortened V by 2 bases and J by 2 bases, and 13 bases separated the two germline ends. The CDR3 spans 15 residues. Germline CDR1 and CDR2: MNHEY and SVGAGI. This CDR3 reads CASSYGRRGTYEQYF. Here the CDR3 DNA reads TGTGCCAGCAGTTACGGGAGACGGGGTACCTACGAGCAGTACTTC.

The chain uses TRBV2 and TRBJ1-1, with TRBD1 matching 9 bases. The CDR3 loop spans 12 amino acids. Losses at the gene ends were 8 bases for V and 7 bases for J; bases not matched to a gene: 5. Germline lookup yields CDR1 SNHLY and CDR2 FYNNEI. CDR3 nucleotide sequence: TGTGCCAGCGGGCGGGACAGGGTTGAAGCTTTCTTT. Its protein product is CASGRDRVEAFF.

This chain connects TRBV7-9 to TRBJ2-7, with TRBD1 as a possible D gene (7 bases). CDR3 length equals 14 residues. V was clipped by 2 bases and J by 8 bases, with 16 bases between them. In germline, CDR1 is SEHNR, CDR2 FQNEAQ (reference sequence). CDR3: CASSLNIGGQQQYF. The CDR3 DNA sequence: TGTGCCAGCAGCTTAAATATCGGGGGACAGCAGCAGTACTTC.

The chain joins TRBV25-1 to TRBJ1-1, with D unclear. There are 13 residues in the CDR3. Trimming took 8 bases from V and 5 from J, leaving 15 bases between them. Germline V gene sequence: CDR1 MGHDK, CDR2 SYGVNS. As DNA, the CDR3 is TGTGCCAGCGCCCCAGATCAGTGGACTGAAGCTTTCTTT. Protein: CASAPDQWTEAFF.

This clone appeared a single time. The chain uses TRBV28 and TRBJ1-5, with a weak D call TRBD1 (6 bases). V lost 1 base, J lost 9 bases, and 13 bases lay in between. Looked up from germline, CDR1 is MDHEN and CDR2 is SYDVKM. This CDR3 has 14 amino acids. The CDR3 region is CASSLLGGGGPQHF. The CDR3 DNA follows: TGTGCCAGCAGTTTATTGGGGGGCGGGGGGCCCCAGCATTTT.

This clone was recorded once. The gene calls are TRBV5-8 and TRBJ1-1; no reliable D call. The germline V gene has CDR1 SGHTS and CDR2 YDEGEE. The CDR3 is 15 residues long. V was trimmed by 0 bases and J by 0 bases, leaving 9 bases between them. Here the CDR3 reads CASSLGVGVNTEAFF. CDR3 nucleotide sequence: TGTGCCAGCAGCTTGGGGGTGGGAGTGAACACTGAAGCTTTCTTT.

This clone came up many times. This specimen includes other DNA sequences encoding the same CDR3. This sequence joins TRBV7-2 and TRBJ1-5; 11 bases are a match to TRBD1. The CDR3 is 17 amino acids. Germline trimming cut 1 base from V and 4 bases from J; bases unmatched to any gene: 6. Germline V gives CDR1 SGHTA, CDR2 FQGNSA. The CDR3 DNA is TGTGCCAGCAGCTTAGTCGGACAGGGGGCTATTAATCAGCCCCAGCATTTT. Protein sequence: CASSLVGQGAINQPQHF.

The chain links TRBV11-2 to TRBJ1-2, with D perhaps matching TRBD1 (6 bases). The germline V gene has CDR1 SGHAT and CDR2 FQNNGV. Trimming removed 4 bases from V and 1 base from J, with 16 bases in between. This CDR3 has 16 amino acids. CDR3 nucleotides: TGTGCCAGCAGCTCAGTCGGACAGTTATTTAACTATGGCTACACCTTC. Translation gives CASSSVGQLFNYGYTF.

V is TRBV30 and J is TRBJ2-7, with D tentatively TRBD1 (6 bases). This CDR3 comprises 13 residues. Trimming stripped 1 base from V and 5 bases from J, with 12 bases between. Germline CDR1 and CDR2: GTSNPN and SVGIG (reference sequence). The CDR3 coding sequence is TGTGCCTGGAGTGGATTGTCAGGGGACGAGCAGTACTTC. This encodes CAWSGLSGDEQYF.

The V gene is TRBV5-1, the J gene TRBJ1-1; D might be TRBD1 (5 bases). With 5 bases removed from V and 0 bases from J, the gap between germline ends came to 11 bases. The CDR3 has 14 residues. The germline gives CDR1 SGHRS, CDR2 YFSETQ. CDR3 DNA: TGCGCCAGCAGGCCCCAGGGAATGAACACTGAAGCTTTCTTT. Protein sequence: CASRPQGMNTEAFF.

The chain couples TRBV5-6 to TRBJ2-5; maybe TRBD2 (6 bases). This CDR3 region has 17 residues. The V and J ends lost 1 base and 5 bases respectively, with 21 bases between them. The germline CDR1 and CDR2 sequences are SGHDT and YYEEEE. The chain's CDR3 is CASSLFSGSTRRETQYF. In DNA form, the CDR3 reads TGTGCCAGCAGCTTGTTCAGCGGGTCGACAAGGAGGGAGACCCAGTACTTC.

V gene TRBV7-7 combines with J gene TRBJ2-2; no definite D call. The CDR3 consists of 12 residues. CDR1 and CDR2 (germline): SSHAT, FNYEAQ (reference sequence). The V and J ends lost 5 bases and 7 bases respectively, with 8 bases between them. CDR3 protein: CASSPLGGELFF. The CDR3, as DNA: TGTGCCAGCAGCCCCCTCGGCGGGGAGCTGTTTTTT.

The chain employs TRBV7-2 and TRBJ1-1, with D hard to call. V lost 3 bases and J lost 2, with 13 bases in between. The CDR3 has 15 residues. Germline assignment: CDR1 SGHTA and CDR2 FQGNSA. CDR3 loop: CASSFSPAGNTEAFF. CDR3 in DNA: TGTGCCAGCAGCTTTTCACCTGCGGGTAACACTGAAGCTTTCTTT.

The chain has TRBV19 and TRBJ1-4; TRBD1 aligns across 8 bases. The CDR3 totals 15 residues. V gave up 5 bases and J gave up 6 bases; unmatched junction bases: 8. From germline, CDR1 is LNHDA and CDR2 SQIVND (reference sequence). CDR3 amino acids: CASSPRGRWDEKLFF. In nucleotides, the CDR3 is TGTGCCAGTAGTCCCAGGGGGCGCTGGGATGAAAAACTGTTTTTT.

CDR3 sequence: CASSLGPRTSVNTGELFF. DNA for the CDR3: TGTGCCAGCAGTTTGGGACCTCGGACTAGCGTGAACACCGGGGAGCTGTTTTTT. The chain links TRBV28 to TRBJ2-2, with 9 bases that match TRBD2. The CDR3 length is 18 residues. Germline values: CDR1 MDHEN, CDR2 SYDVKM. With 3 bases clipped from V and 1 base from J, the junction kept 9 bases outside the gene matches.

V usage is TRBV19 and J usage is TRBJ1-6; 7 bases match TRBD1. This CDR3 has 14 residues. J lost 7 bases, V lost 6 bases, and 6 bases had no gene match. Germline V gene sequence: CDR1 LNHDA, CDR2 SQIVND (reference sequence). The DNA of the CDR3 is TGTGCCAGTAGCCAACAGGGGCGGAATTCACCCCTCCACTTT. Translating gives CASSQQGRNSPLHF.

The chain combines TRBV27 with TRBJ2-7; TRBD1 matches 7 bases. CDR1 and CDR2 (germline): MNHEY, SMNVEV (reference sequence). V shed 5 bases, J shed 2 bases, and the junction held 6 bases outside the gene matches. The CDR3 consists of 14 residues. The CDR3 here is CASSETGTAYEQYF. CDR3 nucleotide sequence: TGTGCCAGCAGTGAAACCGGGACAGCCTACGAGCAGTACTTC.

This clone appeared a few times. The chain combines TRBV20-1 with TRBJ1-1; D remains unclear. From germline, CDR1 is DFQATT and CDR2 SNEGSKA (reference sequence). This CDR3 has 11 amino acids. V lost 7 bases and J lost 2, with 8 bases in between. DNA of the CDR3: TGCAGTGGCGGGAGAAACACTGAAGCTTTCTTT. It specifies CSGGRNTEAFF.